The 29 T cell receptor beta chains presented below share a single source sample, sequenced in a study of blood T cell repertoires in COVID-19. Clones were read by immunoSEQ multiplex PCR, and TCRdb kept only the in-frame ones, dropping some. The table includes more than 75,000 clones, approximately 86% detected once. Sequenced material: peripheral blood. All receptors derive from a man at least 80 years old with active or convalescent COVID-19.

The chain recombines TRBV7-3 with TRBJ1-1; D unresolved. The germline gives CDR1 SGHTA, CDR2 FQGTGA. The CDR3 covers 14 residues. Trimming stripped 0 bases from V and 5 bases from J, with 10 bases between. The CDR3 region has the DNA TGTGCCAGCAGCTTAACGGGAGGGAGGACTGAAGCTTTCTTT. Protein: CASSLTGGRTEAFF.

The rearrangement links TRBV5-5 to TRBJ1-5; 8 nucleotides align to TRBD1. CDR1 is SGHKS and CDR2 is YYEKEE in the germline V gene (reference sequence). The CDR3 has 15 amino acids. J was trimmed by 4 bases and V by 3 bases; bases with no gene match: 6. CDR3 loop: CASSSQGGWNQPQHF. CDR3 sequence (DNA): TGTGCCAGCAGCTCACAGGGGGGTTGGAATCAGCCCCAGCATTTT.

The chain combines TRBV28 with TRBJ1-1; D remains ambiguous. Per germline, CDR1 MDHEN and CDR2 SYDVKM. Trimming took 4 bases from V and 8 from J, leaving 11 bases between them. The CDR3 length is 12 residues. CDR3 in amino acids: CASSSGWVEAFF. The CDR3 bases are TGTGCCAGCAGTTCGGGGTGGGTAGAAGCTTTCTTT.

This chain joins TRBV5-1 and TRBJ2-1; 16 positions match TRBD2. Losses at the gene ends were 4 bases for V and 5 bases for J; bases not matched to a gene: 9. The CDR3 extends over 18 amino acids. The germline V gene encodes CDR1 SGHRS and CDR2 YFSETQ. In nucleotides, the CDR3 is TGCGCCAGCAGCCCGGGGACTAGCGGGAGGGCTTACCACAATGAGCAGTTCTTC. This translates into CASSPGTSGRAYHNEQFF.

J is TRBJ1-3 and V is TRBV12-3 or TRBV12-4; D gene ambiguous. The ends were cut back, 3 bases at V and 2 bases at J, with 2 bases in the middle. The CDR3 runs to 12 residues. The CDR3 sequence is CASSFTGNTIYF. The CDR3 region has the DNA TGTGCCAGCAGTTTCACTGGAAACACCATATATTTT.

The V gene is TRBV7-9, the J gene TRBJ1-6; D is possibly TRBD1 (5 bases). This CDR3 region has 14 residues. The germline gives CDR1 SEHNR, CDR2 FQNEAQ (reference sequence). V lost 2 bases, J lost 9 bases, and 11 bases lay in between. CDR3 region: CASSLNRGTSPLHF. CDR3 coding DNA: TGTGCCAGCAGCTTAAATAGGGGAACTTCACCCCTCCACTTT.

The rearrangement joins TRBV21-1 to TRBJ1-6; the D call in the table, TRBD1, was not verified against the DNA. TRBV21-1 corresponds to a pseudogene. The CDR3 loop spans 17 amino acids. CDR3 loop: CASSNTGQGPYNSPLHF. CDR3 nucleotide sequence: TGTGCCAGCAGCAATACGGGACAGGGGCCCTATAATTCACCCCTCCACTTT.

The chain employs TRBV5-1 and TRBJ2-1; TRBD2 agrees at 9 bases. This CDR3 is 16 amino acids long. Per the germline V gene, CDR1 is SGHRS and CDR2 is YFSETQ. J lost 0 bases, V lost 4 bases, and 5 bases had no gene match. CDR3 DNA: TGCGCCAGCAGCGTCTTTAGCGGGAGCTCCTACAATGAGCAGTTCTTC. Protein product: CASSVFSGSSYNEQFF.

The chain links TRBV7-2 to TRBJ2-1; D gene ambiguous. CDR3 length equals 11 residues. The V gene lost 3 bases and the J gene lost 11 bases, with 8 bases spanning the gap. Germline loops: CDR1 SGHTA, CDR2 FQGNSA. CDR3 region: CASSLSFQQFF. CDR3 in DNA: TGTGCCAGCAGCTTGAGCTTCCAGCAGTTCTTC.

The chain carries TRBV12-3 or TRBV12-4 and TRBJ1-1; D call uncertain. V dropped 3 bases and J dropped 6 bases, with 11 bases sitting between them. This CDR3 region has 13 residues. CDR3: CASSFMSGPEAFF. The CDR3 DNA reads TGTGCCAGCAGTTTCATGAGCGGACCTGAAGCTTTCTTT.

This chain links TRBV27 with TRBJ1-6; a weak D match, TRBD1 (6 bases). Looked up from germline, CDR1 is MNHEY and CDR2 is SMNVEV (reference sequence). The CDR3 contains 14 residues. The ends were cut back, 6 bases at V and 10 bases at J, with 16 bases in the middle. The CDR3 reads CASRRDTLGSPLHF. The CDR3 DNA reads as TGTGCCAGCAGACGGGACACCCTCGGATCACCCCTCCACTTT.

The chain employs TRBV28 and TRBJ2-2; 8 nucleotides match TRBD1. CDR1 is MDHEN, CDR2 SYDVKM, per germline. V lost 11 bases and J lost 0; bases outside the gene matches: 2. This CDR3 spans 13 amino acids. The CDR3 bases are TGTGCCGGACAGGGACCGAACACCGGGGAGCTGTTTTTT. It translates to CAGQGPNTGELFF.

This clone was seen only a few times. The gene calls are TRBV6-2 or TRBV6-3 and TRBJ2-7; no clear D gene. The germline V gene encodes CDR1 MNHEY and CDR2 SVGEGT. There are 13 residues in the CDR3. Trimming shortened V by 0 bases and J by 4 bases, and 7 bases separated the two germline ends. For the CDR3, the DNA is TGTGCCAGCAGTTACTCGAGACAATACGAGCAGTACTTC. As protein: CASSYSRQYEQYF.

The genes are TRBV6-5 and TRBJ2-7; D possibly corresponds to TRBD1 (5 bases). Trimming stripped 6 bases from V and 4 bases from J, with 16 bases between. The germline V gene encodes CDR1 MNHEY and CDR2 SVGAGI. This CDR3 spans 14 amino acids. The CDR3 sequence: CASSPDKGLYEQYF. In DNA form, the CDR3 reads TGTGCCAGCAGCCCCGACAAGGGGTTATACGAGCAGTACTTC.

The chain links TRBV4-3 to TRBJ1-2; 7 nucleotides match TRBD1. Looked up from germline, CDR1 is LGHNA and CDR2 is YSLEER. Losses at the gene ends were 1 base for V and 4 bases for J; bases not matched to a gene: 6. The CDR3 is 15 amino acids. The DNA for the CDR3 is TGCGCCAGCAGCCAAGTACAGGGGACCGTCTATGGCTACACCTTC. Translating gives CASSQVQGTVYGYTF.

The chain links TRBV6-5 to TRBJ2-7, with a tentative D call TRBD2 (5 bases). From germline, CDR1 is MNHEY and CDR2 SVGAGI. The CDR3 has 14 amino acids. Deletions cut 0 bases from V and 5 bases from J, with 11 bases between. Here the CDR3 reads CASSYSPRENEQYF. The CDR3 DNA sequence: TGTGCCAGCAGTTACTCGCCGAGGGAGAACGAGCAGTACTTC.

Only a few counts were recorded for this clone. The chain links TRBV5-1 to TRBJ1-6, with D hard to call. CDR3 length equals 13 residues. Germline V gene lookup returns CDR1 SGHRS and CDR2 YFSETQ. Trimming left V 0 bases short and J 8 bases short, with 6 bases between. The CDR3 DNA reads TGCGCCAGCAGCTTGGCCGGAGATTCACCCCTCCACTTT. It encodes CASSLAGDSPLHF. Combining the CDR3 with reference TRBV5-1 and TRBJ1-6 gives the whole variable domain KAGVTQTPRYLIKTRGQQVTLSCSPISGHRSVSWYQQTPGQGLQFLFEYFSETQRNKGNFPGRFSGRQFSNSRSEMNVSTLELGDSALYLCASSLAGDSPLHFGNGTRLTVT.

The V call is TRBV15, the J call TRBJ2-5, with TRBD1 as a possible D gene (6 bases). The CDR3 sequence is 15 residues long. Trimming stripped 0 bases from V and 4 bases from J, with 12 bases between. The germline gives CDR1 LNHNV, CDR2 YYDKDF (reference sequence). The CDR3 is CATSRDLAGAETQYF. Here the CDR3 DNA reads TGTGCCACCAGCAGAGATCTCGCAGGGGCAGAGACCCAGTACTTC.

The chain links TRBV3-1 (or the pseudogene TRBV3-2) to TRBJ1-5, with TRBD1 matching 7 bases. This CDR3 comprises 15 residues. Germline CDR1 is LGHDT and CDR2 is YNNKEL (reference sequence). Trimming cost V 0 bases and J 6 bases; bases outside gene matches: 5. CDR3 sequence (DNA): TGTGCCAGCAGCCAAGACCCAGGGGACAGTCAGCCCCAGCATTTT. Amino acid sequence: CASSQDPGDSQPQHF.

The V gene is TRBV5-1, the J gene TRBJ2-1, with 8 nucleotides matching TRBD2. The CDR3 has 16 amino acids. Germline trimming cut 4 bases from V and 2 bases from J; bases unmatched to any gene: 8. CDR1 is SGHRS, CDR2 YFSETQ, per germline. The CDR3 DNA follows: TGCGCCAGCAGCCATGACCGGGGGGGCGCCTACAATGAGCAGTTCTTC. This sequence encodes CASSHDRGGAYNEQFF.

CDR3 region: CASSETGMNTEAFF. The CDR3 bases are TGTGCCAGCAGCGAGACAGGGATGAACACTGAAGCTTTCTTT. This chain uses TRBV25-1 with TRBJ1-1, with 7 bases aligning to TRBD1. Per the germline V gene, CDR1 is MGHDK and CDR2 is SYGVNS. V shed 6 bases, J shed 0 bases, and the junction held 4 bases outside the gene matches. The CDR3 length is 14 residues.

This chain uses TRBV5-4 with TRBJ1-1; 7 positions agree with TRBD1. Trimming cost V 3 bases and J 0 bases; bases outside gene matches: 5. CDR1 and CDR2 from the germline V gene are SGHNT and YYREEE (reference sequence). The CDR3 is 15 amino acids. In DNA form, the CDR3 reads TGTGCCAGCAGCTACGGGGACAGATTGAACACTGAAGCTTTCTTT. As protein: CASSYGDRLNTEAFF.

The chain links TRBV2 to TRBJ1-5; no firm D call. With 7 bases removed from V and 1 base from J, the gap between germline ends came to 8 bases. The CDR3 is 13 residues long. Looked up from germline, CDR1 is SNHLY and CDR2 is FYNNEI. CDR3 sequence: CASMKRSNQPQHF. CDR3 DNA: TGTGCCAGCATGAAGAGGAGCAATCAGCCCCAGCATTTT.

This chain joins TRBV12-3 or TRBV12-4 and TRBJ1-5, with 9 bases identical to TRBD1. This CDR3 has 13 residues. J was trimmed by 4 bases and V by 8 bases; bases with no gene match: 3. The CDR3 coding sequence is TGTGCCAGCCAGGGGACAGGGAATCAGCCCCAGCATTTT. It codes for CASQGTGNQPQHF.

CDR3 amino acids: CASSFRTSGYEQYF. CDR3 DNA sequence: TGTGCCAGCAGTTTCAGGACTAGCGGCTACGAGCAGTACTTC. The gene calls are TRBV7-2 and TRBJ2-7, with 10 bases aligning to TRBD2. In germline, CDR1 is SGHTA, CDR2 FQGNSA. With 6 bases clipped from V and 3 bases from J, the junction kept 5 bases outside the gene matches. The CDR3 totals 14 residues.

This clone was picked up a small number of times. The chain employs TRBV6-5 and TRBJ2-3, with TRBD2 identical over 8 bases. The trim removed 2 bases at V and 7 bases at J, leaving 2 bases unmatched. CDR3 size: 13 residues. Germline V gene lookup returns CDR1 MNHEY and CDR2 SVGAGI. The DNA of the CDR3 is TGTGCCAGCAGTTACCCGGGAGGGCATACGCAGTATTTT. It translates to CASSYPGGHTQYF.

The gene calls are TRBV28 and TRBJ1-5, with D possibly TRBD1 on 5 matching bases. The CDR3 loop spans 15 amino acids. Germline assignment: CDR1 MDHEN and CDR2 SYDVKM. V lost 5 bases, J lost 3 bases, and 14 bases lay in between. In DNA form, the CDR3 reads TGTGCCAGCAGTCCGCCGGGGGGGAACAATCAGCCCCAGCATTTT. Protein sequence: CASSPPGGNNQPQHF.

This rearrangement joins TRBV6-6 to TRBJ2-1, with 11 bases that match TRBD2. Germline V lookup: CDR1 MNHNY, CDR2 SVGAGI (reference sequence). V trimming: 6 bases; J trimming: 10 bases; junction bases outside the gene matches: 8. CDR3 length: 14 amino acids. For the CDR3, the DNA is TGTGCCAGCAGGATTTTGGGACTAGCGGACGAGCAGTTCTTC. Translating it yields CASRILGLADEQFF.

The V call is TRBV7-9, the J call TRBJ1-4, with 7 bases aligning to TRBD1. After removal of 0 bases from V and 4 bases from J, the junction contained 2 bases not matched to a gene. The CDR3 runs to 15 residues. From germline, CDR1 is SEHNR and CDR2 FQNEAQ (reference sequence). CDR3 region: CASSLATGFNEKLFF. The CDR3 bases are TGTGCCAGCAGCTTAGCGACAGGGTTTAATGAAAAACTGTTTTTT.